The 11 T cell receptor beta chains listed next were all sequenced from one sample in a study of OX40 agonist ivuxolimab in advanced cancers. Some clones are missing from TCRdb's copy, which holds only in-frame ones; the method was immunoSEQ multiplex PCR. Here the sample spans fewer than 65,000 clones, 75% to 90% being singletons. The sequencing used CD4+ or CD8+ T cells sorted from blood, collected in a trial of the OX40 agonist ivuxolimab. These receptors came from an adult with an advanced solid tumor such as melanoma, head and neck, liver or kidney cancer.

This clone was found once. This chain's CDR3 is CASSLGAGSLDTQYF. The CDR3 bases are TGTGCCAGCAGCCTAGGGGCAGGGAGCCTAGATACGCAGTATTTT. The chain employs TRBV11-3 and TRBJ2-3; D could derive from TRBD1 or TRBD2 (5 bases each). Germline CDR1 reads SGHNT; CDR2 reads YENEEA. V dropped 5 bases and J dropped 5 bases, with 17 bases sitting between them. This CDR3 has 15 amino acids. The variable domain in full, completed from reference TRBV11-3 and TRBJ2-3, reads EAGVVQSPRYKIIEKKQPVAFWCNPISGHNTLYWYLQNLGQGPELLIRYENEEAVDDSQLPKDRFSAERLKGVDSTLKIQPAELGDSAVYLCASSLGAGSLDTQYFGPGTRLTVL.

The chain is built from TRBV28 and TRBJ2-2; D gene uncertain. Per germline, CDR1 MDHEN and CDR2 SYDVKM. The CDR3 consists of 11 residues. Trimming stripped 4 bases from V and 15 bases from J, with 12 bases between. CDR3 sequence reads: CASSSPLGMFF. DNA for the CDR3: TGTGCCAGCAGTTCCCCCCTGGGAATGTTTTTT.

J is TRBJ2-4 and V is TRBV7-2; 8 nucleotides agree with TRBD2. This CDR3 is built from 15 residues. Germline V gives CDR1 SGHTA, CDR2 FQGNSA. Germline trimming cut 5 bases from V and 6 bases from J; bases unmatched to any gene: 9. CDR3 region: CASSQPGGRVNIQYF. As DNA, the CDR3 is TGTGCCAGCAGCCAGCCGGGGGGGCGGGTAAACATTCAGTACTTC.

V gene TRBV9 combines with J gene TRBJ2-7; 9 bases agree with TRBD2. V shed 0 bases, J shed 2 bases, and the junction held 3 bases outside the gene matches. The CDR3 covers 15 residues. Germline assignment: CDR1 SGDLS and CDR2 YYNGEE. The CDR3: CASSVEASGTYEQYF. The CDR3 DNA follows: TGTGCCAGCAGCGTAGAGGCTAGCGGGACCTACGAGCAGTACTTC.

The gene calls are TRBV7-2 and TRBJ1-5, with D uncertain. The V and J ends lost 3 bases and 7 bases respectively, with 13 bases between them. The germline V gene encodes CDR1 SGHTA and CDR2 FQGNSA. This CDR3 spans 14 amino acids. CDR3 protein: CASSFTVGIQPQHF. CDR3 in DNA: TGTGCCAGCAGCTTCACAGTAGGGATACAGCCCCAGCATTTT.

The V and J genes are TRBV9 and TRBJ2-1, with 9 bases identical to TRBD2. There are 14 residues in the CDR3. J was trimmed by 9 bases and V by 3 bases; bases with no gene match: 7. The germline CDR1 and CDR2 sequences are SGDLS and YYNGEE. CDR3 sequence (DNA): TGTGCCAGCAGCGCCCCGCTAGCGGGGAGTGAGCAGTTCTTC. It codes for CASSAPLAGSEQFF.

The chain uses TRBV11-2 and TRBJ2-7; 7 bases map to TRBD1. This CDR3 spans 14 amino acids. Germline CDR1 is SGHAT and CDR2 is FQNNGV. J gave up 4 bases and V 7 bases, and 10 bases lay outside the gene matches. CDR3 coding DNA: TGTGCCAGCACCAACAGGGGTTGGGTATACGAGCAGTACTTC. Encoded protein: CASTNRGWVYEQYF.

This rearrangement joins TRBV7-9 to TRBJ2-1; TRBD2 aligns across 8 bases. The CDR3 spans 15 residues. The germline V gene has CDR1 SEHNR and CDR2 FQNEAQ (reference sequence). V was pared by 2 bases and J by 8 bases, with 8 bases of the junction left unmatched. The CDR3 sequence: CASSLTGLGIDEQFF. Here the CDR3 DNA reads TGTGCCAGCAGCTTAACGGGACTAGGGATCGATGAGCAGTTCTTC.

The chain recombines TRBV28 with TRBJ1-6; D is unclear. Trimming removed 6 bases at V and 8 bases at J, with 11 bases between. The CDR3 has 13 amino acids. Per germline, CDR1 MDHEN and CDR2 SYDVKM. The chain's CDR3 is CASRAILDSPLHF. The CDR3 nucleotides read TGTGCCAGCAGGGCGATCCTCGATTCACCCCTCCACTTT.

The chain carries TRBV6-4 and TRBJ2-5; D gene unclear. V lost 6 bases and J lost 2, with 13 bases in between. Looked up from germline, CDR1 is MRHNA and CDR2 is SNTAGT. The CDR3 length is 14 residues. The CDR3 spells CASSPRQRQETQYF. The CDR3, as DNA: TGTGCCAGCAGCCCTCGACAACGACAAGAGACCCAGTACTTC.

The chain has TRBV28 and TRBJ1-5; the D gene is possibly TRBD1 (6 bases). Germline V CDR1 and CDR2: MDHEN, SYDVKM. Trimming cost V 5 bases and J 0 bases, with 23 bases left between them. The CDR3 is made up of 19 amino acids. CDR3 DNA: TGTGCCAGCAGTCCCGACCGGGGGGGCGGCGTATATAGCAATCAGCCCCAGCATTTT. This gives the protein CASSPDRGGGVYSNQPQHF.